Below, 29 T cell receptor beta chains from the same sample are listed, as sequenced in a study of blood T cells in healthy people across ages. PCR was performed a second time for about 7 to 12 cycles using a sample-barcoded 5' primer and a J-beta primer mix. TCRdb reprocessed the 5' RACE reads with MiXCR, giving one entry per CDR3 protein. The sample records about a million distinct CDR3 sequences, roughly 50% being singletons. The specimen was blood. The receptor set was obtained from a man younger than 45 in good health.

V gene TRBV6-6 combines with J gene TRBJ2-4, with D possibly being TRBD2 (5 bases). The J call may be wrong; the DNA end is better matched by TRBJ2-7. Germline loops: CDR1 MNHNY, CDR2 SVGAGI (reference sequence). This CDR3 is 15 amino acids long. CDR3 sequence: CASSYSGSGIYEQYF. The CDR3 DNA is TGTGCCAGCAGTTACTCCGGCAGCGGCATCTACGAGCAGTACTTC.

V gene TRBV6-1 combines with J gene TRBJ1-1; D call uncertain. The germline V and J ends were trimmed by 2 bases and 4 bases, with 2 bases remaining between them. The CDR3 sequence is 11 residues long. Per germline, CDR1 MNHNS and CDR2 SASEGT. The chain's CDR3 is CASSELTEAFF. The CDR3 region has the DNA TGTGCCAGCAGTGAACTCACTGAAGCTTTCTTT.

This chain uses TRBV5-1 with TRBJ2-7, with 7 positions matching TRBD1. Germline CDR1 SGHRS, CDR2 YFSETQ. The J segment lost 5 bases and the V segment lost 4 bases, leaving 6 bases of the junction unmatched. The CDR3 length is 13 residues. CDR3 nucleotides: TGCGCCAGCAGCGTCGGACAGGCCAACGAGCAGTACTTC. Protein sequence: CASSVGQANEQYF.

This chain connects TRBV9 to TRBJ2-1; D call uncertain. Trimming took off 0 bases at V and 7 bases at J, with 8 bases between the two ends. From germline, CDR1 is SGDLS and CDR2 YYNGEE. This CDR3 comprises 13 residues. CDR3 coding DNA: TGTGCCAGCAGCGTAGCTTCTTGGAATGAGCAGTTCTTC. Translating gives CASSVASWNEQFF. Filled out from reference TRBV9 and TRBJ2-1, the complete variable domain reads DSGVTQTPKHLITATGQRVTLRCSPRSGDLSVYWYQQSLDQGLQFLIQYYNGEERAKGNILERFSAQQFPDLHSELNLSSLELGDSALYFCASSVASWNEQFFGPGTRLTVL.

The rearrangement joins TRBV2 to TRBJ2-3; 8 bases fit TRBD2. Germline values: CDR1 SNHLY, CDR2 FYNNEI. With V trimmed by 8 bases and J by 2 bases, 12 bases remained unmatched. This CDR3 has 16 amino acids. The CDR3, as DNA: TGTGCCAGCGTTATTGAGCGGGGGTTACCCACAGATACGCAGTATTTT. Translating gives CASVIERGLPTDTQYF.

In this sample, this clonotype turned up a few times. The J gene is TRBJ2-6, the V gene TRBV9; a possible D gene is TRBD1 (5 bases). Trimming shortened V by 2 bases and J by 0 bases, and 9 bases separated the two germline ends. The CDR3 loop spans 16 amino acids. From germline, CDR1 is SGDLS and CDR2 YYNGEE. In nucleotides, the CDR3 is TGTGCCAGCAGCGTGACTGACAGCTCTGGGGCCAACGTCCTGACTTTC. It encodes CASSVTDSSGANVLTF. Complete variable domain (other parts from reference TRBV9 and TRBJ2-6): DSGVTQTPKHLITATGQRVTLRCSPRSGDLSVYWYQQSLDQGLQFLIQYYNGEERAKGNILERFSAQQFPDLHSELNLSSLELGDSALYFCASSVTDSSGANVLTFGAGSRLTVL.

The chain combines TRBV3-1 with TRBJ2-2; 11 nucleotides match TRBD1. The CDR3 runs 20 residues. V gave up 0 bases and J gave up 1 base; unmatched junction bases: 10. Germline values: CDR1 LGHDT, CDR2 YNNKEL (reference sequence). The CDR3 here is CASSQDLEAGQGVNTGELFF. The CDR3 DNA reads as TGTGCCAGCAGCCAAGATTTGGAGGCGGGACAGGGGGTGAACACCGGGGAGCTGTTTTTT.

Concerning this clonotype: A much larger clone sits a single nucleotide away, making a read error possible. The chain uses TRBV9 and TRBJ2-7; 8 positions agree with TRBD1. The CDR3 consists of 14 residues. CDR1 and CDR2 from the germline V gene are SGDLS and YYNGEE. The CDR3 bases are TGTGCCTGCAGCGTAGGACAGGGAGCCTACGAGCAGTACTTC. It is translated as CACSVGQGAYEQYF.

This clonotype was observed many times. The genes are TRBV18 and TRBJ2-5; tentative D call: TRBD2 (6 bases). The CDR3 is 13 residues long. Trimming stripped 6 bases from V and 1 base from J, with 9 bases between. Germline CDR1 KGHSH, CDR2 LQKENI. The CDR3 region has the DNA TGTGCCAGCTCGCCCGGGGGCCAAGAGACCCAGTACTTC. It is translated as CASSPGGQETQYF.

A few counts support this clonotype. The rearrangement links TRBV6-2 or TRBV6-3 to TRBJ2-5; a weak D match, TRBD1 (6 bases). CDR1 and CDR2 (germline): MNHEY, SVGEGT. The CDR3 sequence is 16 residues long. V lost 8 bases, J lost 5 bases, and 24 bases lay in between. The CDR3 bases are TGTGCCAGCGTCAATACCCTGGCTAGGGGGACGGAGACCCAGTACTTC. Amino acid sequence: CASVNTLARGTETQYF.

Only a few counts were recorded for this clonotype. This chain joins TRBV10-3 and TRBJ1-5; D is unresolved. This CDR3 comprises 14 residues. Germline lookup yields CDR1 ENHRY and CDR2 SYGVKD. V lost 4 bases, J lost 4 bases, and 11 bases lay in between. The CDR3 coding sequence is TGTGCCATCAGTGCCGGTCGAGAGAATCAGCCCCAGCATTTT. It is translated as CAISAGRENQPQHF.

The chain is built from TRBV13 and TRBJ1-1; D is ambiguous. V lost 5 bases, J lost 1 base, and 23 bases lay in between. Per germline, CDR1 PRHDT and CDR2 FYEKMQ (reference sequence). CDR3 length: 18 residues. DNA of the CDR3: TGTGCCAGCAGCCCCTCGGCAGAGTGGGCCCAAACGAACACTGAAGCTTTCTTT. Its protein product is CASSPSAEWAQTNTEAFF.

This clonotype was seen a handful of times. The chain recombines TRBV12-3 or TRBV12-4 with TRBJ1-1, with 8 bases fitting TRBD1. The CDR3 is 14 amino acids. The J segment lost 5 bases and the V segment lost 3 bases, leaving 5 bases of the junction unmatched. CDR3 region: CASSFTGGSTEAFF. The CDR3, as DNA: TGTGCCAGCAGTTTTACAGGGGGGAGTACTGAAGCTTTCTTT.

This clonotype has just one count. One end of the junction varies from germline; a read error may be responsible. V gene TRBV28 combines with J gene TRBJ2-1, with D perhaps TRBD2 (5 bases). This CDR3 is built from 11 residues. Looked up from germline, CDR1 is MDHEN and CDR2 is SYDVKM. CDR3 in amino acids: CAPLDGNGQFF. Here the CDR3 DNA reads TGTGCCCCATTGGACGGGAATGGGCAGTTCTTC.

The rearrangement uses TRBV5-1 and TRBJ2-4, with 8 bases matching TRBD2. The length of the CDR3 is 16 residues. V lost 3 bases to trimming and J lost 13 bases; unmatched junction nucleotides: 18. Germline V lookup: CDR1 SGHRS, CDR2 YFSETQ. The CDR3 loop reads CASSSEPGGPYNEQYF. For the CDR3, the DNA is TGCGCCAGCAGCTCTGAGCCGGGGGGGCCATACAATGAGCAGTACTTC.

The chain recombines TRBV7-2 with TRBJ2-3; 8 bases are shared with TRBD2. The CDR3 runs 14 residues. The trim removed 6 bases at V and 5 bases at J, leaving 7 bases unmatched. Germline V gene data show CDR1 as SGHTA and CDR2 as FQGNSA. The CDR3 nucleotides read TGTGCCAGCAGTGACGGGGGGGCCTTAGATACGCAGTATTTT. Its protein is CASSDGGALDTQYF.

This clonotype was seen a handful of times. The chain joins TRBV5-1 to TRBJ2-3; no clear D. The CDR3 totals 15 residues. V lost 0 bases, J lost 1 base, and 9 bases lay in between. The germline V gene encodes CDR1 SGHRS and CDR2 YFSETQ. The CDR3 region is CASSLGGKGTDTQYF. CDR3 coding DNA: TGCGCCAGCAGCTTGGGGGGTAAAGGCACAGATACGCAGTATTTT.

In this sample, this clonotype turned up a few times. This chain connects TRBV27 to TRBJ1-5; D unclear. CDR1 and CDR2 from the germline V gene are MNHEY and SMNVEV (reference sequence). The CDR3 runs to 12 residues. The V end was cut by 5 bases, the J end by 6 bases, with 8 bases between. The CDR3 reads CASSPQGQPQHF. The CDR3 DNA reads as TGTGCCAGCAGTCCACAAGGTCAGCCCCAGCATTTT.

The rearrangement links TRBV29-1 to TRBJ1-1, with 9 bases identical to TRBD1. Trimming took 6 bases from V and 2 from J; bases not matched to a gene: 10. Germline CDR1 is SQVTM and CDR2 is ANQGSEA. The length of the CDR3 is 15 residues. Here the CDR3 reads CSVFLGQGINTEAFF. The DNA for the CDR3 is TGCAGCGTCTTCTTAGGACAGGGGATTAACACTGAAGCTTTCTTT.

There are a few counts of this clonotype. The CDR3 DNA sequence: TGTGCCAGCAGCCAAGCGGCCGCGGCCAACACAGATACGCAGTATTTT. Translated: CASSQAAAANTDTQYF. The chain couples TRBV4-2 to TRBJ2-3; D unresolved. Trimming left V 1 base short and J 2 bases short, with 13 bases between. Germline V gene data show CDR1 as LGHNA and CDR2 as YNFKEQ. The CDR3 consists of 16 residues.

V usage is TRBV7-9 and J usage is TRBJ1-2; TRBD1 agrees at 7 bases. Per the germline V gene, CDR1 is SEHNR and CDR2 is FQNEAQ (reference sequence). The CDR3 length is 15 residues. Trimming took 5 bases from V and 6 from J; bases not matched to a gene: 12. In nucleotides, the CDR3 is TGTGCCAGCAGCCAGGGGGGGGGCAGGCTCGATGGCTACACCTTC. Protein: CASSQGGGRLDGYTF.

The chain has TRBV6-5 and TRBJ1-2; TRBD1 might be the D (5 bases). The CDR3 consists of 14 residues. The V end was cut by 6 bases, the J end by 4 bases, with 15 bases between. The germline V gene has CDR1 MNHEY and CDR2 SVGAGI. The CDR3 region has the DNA TGTGCCAGCAGCCGGACCGGGGCCTTCTATGGCTACACCTTC. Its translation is CASSRTGAFYGYTF.

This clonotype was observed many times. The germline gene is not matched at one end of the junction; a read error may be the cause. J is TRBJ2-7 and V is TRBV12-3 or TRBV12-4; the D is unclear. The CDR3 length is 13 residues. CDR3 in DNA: TGTGCCAGCAGCTTAGCCCGTACCTACGAGCAGTACTTC. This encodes CASSLARTYEQYF.

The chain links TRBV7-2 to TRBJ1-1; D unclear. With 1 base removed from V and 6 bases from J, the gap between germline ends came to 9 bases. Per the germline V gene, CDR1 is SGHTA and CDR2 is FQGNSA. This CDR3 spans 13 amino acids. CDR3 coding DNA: TGTGCCAGCAGCTTAGAATTGCGGGCTGAAGCTTTCTTT. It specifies CASSLELRAEAFF.

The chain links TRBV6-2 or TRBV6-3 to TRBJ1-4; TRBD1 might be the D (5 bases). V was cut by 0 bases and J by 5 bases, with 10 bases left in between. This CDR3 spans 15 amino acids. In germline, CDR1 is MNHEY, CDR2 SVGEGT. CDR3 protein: CASSYSTGDNEKLFF. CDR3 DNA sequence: TGTGCCAGCAGTTACTCAACCGGGGACAATGAAAAACTGTTTTTT.

Here the CDR3 reads CSAPKWTGGIDTQYF. In DNA, the CDR3 is TGCAGTGCCCCAAAGTGGACAGGGGGCATAGATACGCAGTATTTT. The chain combines TRBV20-1 with TRBJ2-3; 11 positions match TRBD1. This CDR3 has 15 amino acids. Germline loops: CDR1 DFQATT, CDR2 SNEGSKA (reference sequence). The J segment lost 5 bases and the V segment lost 6 bases, leaving 10 bases of the junction unmatched.

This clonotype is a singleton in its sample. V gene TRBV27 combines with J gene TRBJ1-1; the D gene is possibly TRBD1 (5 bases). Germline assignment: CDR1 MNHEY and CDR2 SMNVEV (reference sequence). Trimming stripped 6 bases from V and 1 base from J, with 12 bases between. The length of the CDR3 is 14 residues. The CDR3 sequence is CASRQGEENTEAFF. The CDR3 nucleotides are TGTGCCAGCAGACAAGGGGAGGAGAACACTGAAGCTTTCTTT.

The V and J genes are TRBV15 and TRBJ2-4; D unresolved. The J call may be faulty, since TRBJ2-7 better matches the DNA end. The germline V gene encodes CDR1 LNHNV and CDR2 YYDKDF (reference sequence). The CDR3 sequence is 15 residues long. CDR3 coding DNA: TGTGCCACCAGCAGAGATCGGCAGGTGTACCACGAGCAGTACTTC. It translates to CATSRDRQVYHEQYF.

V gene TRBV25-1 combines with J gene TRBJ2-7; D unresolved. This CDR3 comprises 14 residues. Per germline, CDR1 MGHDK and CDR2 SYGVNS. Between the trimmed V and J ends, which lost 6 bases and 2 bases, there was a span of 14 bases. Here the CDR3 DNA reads TGTGCCAGCAGGGAGTCGGAAGGAGCCTACGAGCAGTACTTC. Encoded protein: CASRESEGAYEQYF.